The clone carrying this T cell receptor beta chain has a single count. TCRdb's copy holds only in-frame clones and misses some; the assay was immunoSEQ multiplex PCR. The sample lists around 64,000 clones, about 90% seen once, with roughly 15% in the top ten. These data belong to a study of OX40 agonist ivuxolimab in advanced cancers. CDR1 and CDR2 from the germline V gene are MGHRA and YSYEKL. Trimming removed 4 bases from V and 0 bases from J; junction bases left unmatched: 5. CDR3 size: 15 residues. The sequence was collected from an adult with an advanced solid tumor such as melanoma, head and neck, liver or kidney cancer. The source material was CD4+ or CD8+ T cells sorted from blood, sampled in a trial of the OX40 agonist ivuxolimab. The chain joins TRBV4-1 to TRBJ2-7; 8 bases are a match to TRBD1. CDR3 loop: CASSPRGTGSYEQYF. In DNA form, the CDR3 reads TGCGCCAGCAGCCCCCGGGGGACAGGCTCCTACGAGCAGTACTTC.